These T cell receptor beta chains were read from a single sample in a study of blood T cell repertoires in COVID-19. Assay: immunoSEQ multiplex PCR; the TCRdb copy retains only in-frame clones and omits some. The sample carries roughly 150,000 clones, 80% to 90% recorded once. The sequenced sample consisted of peripheral blood. These receptors were taken from a human donor in a cohort sampled during active COVID-19. Each CDR3 is given with its conserved first and last residue. Each record gives: D gene, V gene, J gene, clone size, CDR3 DNA, CDR3 protein. A D gene is named only where the DNA matches it firmly. A clone size is listed for some rows: how often the clone was seen (once, few, many), or a class if it is expanded.

-	TRBV9	TRBJ1-1	-	TGTGCCAGCAGCGTAGGGCACCGGAGCACTGAAGCTTTCTTT	CASSVGHRSTEAFF
TRBD1	TRBV6-5	TRBJ1-1	-	TGTGCCAGCACCCGACAGGGGGCGAGAGGTGAAGCTTTCTTT	CASTRQGARGEAFF
TRBD2	TRBV5-1	TRBJ2-1	-	TGCGCCAGCAGGACGTCTAGCGGGAGCTCCTACAATGAGCAGTTCTTC	CASRTSSGSSYNEQFF
-	TRBV18	TRBJ1-5	-	TGTGCCAGCTCAAATGGGCGGGATCAGCCCCAGCATTTT	CASSNGRDQPQHF
TRBD2	TRBV28	TRBJ2-1	many	TGTGCCAGCAGCCTCCTAGCGGGGGGAAGCTACAATGAGCAGTTCTTC	CASSLLAGGSYNEQFF
TRBD1	TRBV9	TRBJ2-7	-	TGTGCCAGCAGCGTCTCAGGGACAGGGGGCTACGAGCAGTACTTC	CASSVSGTGGYEQYF
TRBD2	TRBV5-6	TRBJ2-5	-	TGTGCCAGCACCCCCGGACTAGCGGAGACCCAGTACTTC	CASTPGLAETQYF
-	TRBV10-3	TRBJ2-7	-	TGTGCCATCGCCCTTGACTTGCGCTCCTACGAGCAGTACTTC	CAIALDLRSYEQYF
-	TRBV9	TRBJ1-1	-	TGTGCCAGCAGCGTAGCTATCGCGACGGGGGAAGCTTTCTTT	CASSVAIATGEAFF
-	TRBV7-2	TRBJ2-7	-	TGTGCCAGCAGCTTAGCTTCAGGGGACTACGAGCAGTACTTC	CASSLASGDYEQYF
-	TRBV10-3	TRBJ2-5	-	TGTGCCATCAGTGAGTCGTCCCCCGGTCAAGAGACCCAGTACTTC	CAISESSPGQETQYF
-	TRBV5-1	TRBJ1-4	-	TGCGCCAGCAGCTTGGATGCCAGAAATGAAAAACTGTTTTTT	CASSLDARNEKLFF
-	TRBV18	TRBJ2-5	-	TGTGCCAGCTCACGGCAGGGCCAAGAGACCCAGTACTTC	CASSRQGQETQYF
-	TRBV19	TRBJ1-1	few	TGTGCCAGTAGCTGGGGCGCGGCCAGGGGAGCTGAAGCTTTCTTT	CASSWGAARGAEAFF
-	TRBV11-2	TRBJ1-1	-	TGTGCCAGCACACAGGCTCAGATGAACACTGAAGCTTTCTTT	CASTQAQMNTEAFF
TRBD2	TRBV7-9	TRBJ2-7	-	TGTGCCAGCAGCTCAGGACTAGCGGGAGGTTACGAGCAGTACTTC	CASSSGLAGGYEQYF
-	TRBV29-1	TRBJ2-7	few	TGCAGCGTTGAAGATCTCGATGATAGCGAGCAGTACTTC	CSVEDLDDSEQYF